The 22 T cell receptor beta chains below were found in one sample sequenced in a study of cytomegalovirus exposure and HLA in healthy donors. The PCR used 60 Vbeta and 13 Jbeta primers. The assay was immunoSEQ multiplex PCR, and TCRdb's table has in-frame clones only and misses some. The sample has over 120,000 clones, around four fifths seen once. The sequenced sample consisted of PBMCs. All receptors derive from a man in his thirties or forties in good health and CMV-seropositive.

This clone is a singleton in its sample. V and J are TRBV10-3 and TRBJ2-1; 9 bases map to TRBD2. This CDR3 region has 16 residues. Trimming took 0 bases from V and 4 from J; bases not matched to a gene: 4. CDR1 and CDR2 from the germline V gene are ENHRY and SYGVKD. Written as DNA, the CDR3 is TGTGCCATCAGTGAGTCGGGCGGGAGGGCTTACAATGAGCAGTTCTTC. Protein: CAISESGGRAYNEQFF.

V is TRBV6-1 and J is TRBJ2-3; 8 nucleotides line up with TRBD2. CDR1 and CDR2 (germline): MNHNS, SASEGT. This CDR3 is 15 amino acids long. V shed 5 bases and J 1 base; nucleotides not matched to a gene: 5. CDR3 nucleotides: TGTGCCAGCAGTAGCCAGACTAGCGGCACAGATACGCAGTATTTT. This encodes CASSSQTSGTDTQYF.

This sequence joins TRBV7-2 and TRBJ1-1; D not resolved. Trimming stripped 5 bases from V and 4 bases from J, with 17 bases between. Germline CDR1 is SGHTA and CDR2 is FQGNSA. This CDR3 has 15 residues. The CDR3 reads CASSPRRRGRTEAFF. The CDR3 region has the DNA TGTGCCAGCAGCCCTAGGCGGCGAGGCCGCACTGAAGCTTTCTTT.

This chain uses TRBV7-5 with TRBJ1-1; no DNA check was done on the table's D call, TRBD1. TRBV7-5 is assigned pseudogene status. The CDR3 covers 13 residues. In nucleotides, the CDR3 is TGTGCCGGGTCAGGGGTCGGGGACACTGAAGCTTTCTTT. This gives the protein CAGSGVGDTEAFF.

The chain carries TRBV28 and TRBJ1-5, with TRBD1 identical over 8 bases. CDR3 length equals 13 residues. Germline-derived CDR1 and CDR2 are MDHEN and SYDVKM. With 6 bases clipped from V and 7 bases from J, the junction kept 5 bases outside the gene matches. In DNA form, the CDR3 reads TGTGCCAGCAGGTCCCAGGGGGCCCAGCCCCAGCATTTT. It encodes CASRSQGAQPQHF.

The chain links TRBV11-2 to TRBJ2-1; D uncertain. CDR1 SGHAT and CDR2 FQNNGV come from the germline V gene. The CDR3 length is 13 residues. Trimming shortened V by 3 bases and J by 4 bases, and 7 bases separated the two germline ends. This CDR3 is CASSFTKYNEQFF. In DNA form, the CDR3 reads TGTGCCAGCAGCTTTACAAAGTACAATGAGCAGTTCTTC.

This chain uses TRBV11-3 with TRBJ2-3, with 12 bases aligning to TRBD2. Per germline, CDR1 SGHNT and CDR2 YENEEA. The CDR3 loop spans 17 amino acids. Trimming cost V 1 base and J 3 bases; bases outside gene matches: 5. DNA of the CDR3: TGTGCCAGCAGCTTAGGGGCTAGCGGGGGGGCGACAGATACGCAGTATTTT. Residues: CASSLGASGGATDTQYF.

The chain couples TRBV5-1 to TRBJ2-7, with 10 bases that match TRBD2. CDR3 length: 16 amino acids. Germline lookup yields CDR1 SGHRS and CDR2 YFSETQ. The V segment lost 0 bases and the J segment 2 bases; nucleotides outside the gene matches: 5. The CDR3: CASSLGVAGGTYEQYF. DNA of the CDR3: TGCGCCAGCAGCTTGGGAGTAGCGGGAGGTACCTACGAGCAGTACTTC.

This clone was found many times. The J gene is TRBJ2-5, the V gene TRBV7-9; 13 positions agree with TRBD2. This CDR3 has 17 residues. The V segment lost 5 bases and the J segment 6 bases; nucleotides outside the gene matches: 12. Germline CDR1 SEHNR, CDR2 FQNEAQ (reference sequence). In nucleotides, the CDR3 is TGTGCCAGCAGCCCCTCCCCACTAGCGGGAGGGCTGAAGACCCAGTACTTC. It translates to CASSPSPLAGGLKTQYF.

Only one count was recorded for this clone. V gene TRBV9 combines with J gene TRBJ2-1, with 10 bases matching TRBD2. The ends lost 6 bases at V and 2 bases at J; junction bases unmatched: 5. This CDR3 comprises 15 residues. Looked up from germline, CDR1 is SGDLS and CDR2 is YYNGEE. The CDR3 nucleotides read TGTGCCAGCACCGAGAGCGGGAGGGCCTACAATGAGCAGTTCTTC. Its translation: CASTESGRAYNEQFF.

In this sample, this clone turned up many times. The V call is TRBV7-9, the J call TRBJ1-5; D is perhaps TRBD1 (5 bases). Germline V gene sequence: CDR1 SEHNR, CDR2 FQNEAQ (reference sequence). This CDR3 has 14 amino acids. Trimming pared 11 bases from V and 1 base from J, leaving 15 bases between. The CDR3: CASQGGGSNQPQHF. The CDR3 bases are TGTGCCTCCCAGGGAGGAGGCAGCAATCAGCCCCAGCATTTT.

The chain uses TRBV25-1 and TRBJ2-7; no firm D call. The CDR3 extends over 12 amino acids. Germline V gene lookup returns CDR1 MGHDK and CDR2 SYGVNS. Between the trimmed V and J ends, which lost 6 bases and 3 bases, there was a span of 9 bases. This CDR3 is CASRGLIYEQYF. Written as DNA, the CDR3 is TGTGCCAGCAGGGGCCTGATCTACGAGCAGTACTTC.

V gene TRBV6-5 combines with J gene TRBJ2-3, with 10 nucleotides matching TRBD2. This CDR3 contains 12 residues. Per germline, CDR1 MNHEY and CDR2 SVGAGI. V shed 2 bases and J 11 bases; nucleotides not matched to a gene: 1. In DNA, the CDR3 is TGTGCCAGCAGTTACCCTAGCGGGGGGCAGTATTTT. It specifies CASSYPSGGQYF.

V is TRBV5-5 and J is TRBJ2-7; TRBD1 aligns across 8 bases. V gave up 0 bases and J gave up 1 base; unmatched junction bases: 12. This CDR3 is 18 amino acids long. Germline-derived CDR1 and CDR2 are SGHKS and YYEKEE (reference sequence). This CDR3 is CASSLAATGQGPSYEQYF. CDR3 DNA sequence: TGTGCCAGCAGCTTGGCCGCAACTGGACAGGGACCTTCCTACGAGCAGTACTTC.

The chain has TRBV28 and TRBJ2-7, with no clear D. Trimming shortened V by 7 bases and J by 6 bases, and 16 bases separated the two germline ends. The length of the CDR3 is 13 residues. In germline, CDR1 is MDHEN, CDR2 SYDVKM. As DNA, the CDR3 is TGTGCCAGCACCACCGAAAACCTACGCGAGCAGTACTTC. This translates into CASTTENLREQYF.

The chain combines TRBV6-5 with TRBJ1-4; D might be TRBD1 (6 bases). In germline, CDR1 is MNHEY, CDR2 SVGAGI. CDR3 size: 16 residues. Trimming pared 0 bases from V and 8 bases from J, leaving 16 bases between. The CDR3 region is CASSYSNRRQGEKLFF. The CDR3 nucleotides are TGTGCCAGCAGTTACTCGAACCGACGGCAGGGGGAAAAACTGTTTTTT.

V is TRBV27 and J is TRBJ2-3; D is perhaps TRBD1 (5 bases). This CDR3 has 13 residues. The ends were cut back, 5 bases at V and 4 bases at J, with 10 bases in the middle. Germline V gene data show CDR1 as MNHEY and CDR2 as SMNVEV (reference sequence). The CDR3 loop is CASSRWGADTQYF. In DNA, the CDR3 is TGTGCCAGCAGTCGCTGGGGCGCAGATACGCAGTATTTT.

CDR3 in amino acids: CASSTQPVRLAKTDTQYF. The DNA for the CDR3 is TGTGCCAGCAGCACCCAACCCGTCCGGCTAGCGAAGACAGATACGCAGTATTTT. This chain links TRBV7-2 with TRBJ2-3, with D possibly being TRBD2 (6 bases). This CDR3 is built from 18 residues. V was pared by 5 bases and J by 3 bases, with 24 bases between. Germline loops: CDR1 SGHTA, CDR2 FQGNSA.

The chain is built from TRBV2 and TRBJ1-5; TRBD1 matches 7 bases. CDR3 length: 12 residues. Germline CDR1 and CDR2: SNHLY and FYNNEI. After removal of 9 bases from V and 5 bases from J, the junction contained 4 bases not matched to a gene. The CDR3 region is CASQGGDQPQHF. The CDR3 DNA reads as TGTGCCAGTCAAGGGGGCGATCAGCCCCAGCATTTT. Drawing the rest from reference TRBV2 and TRBJ1-5, the complete variable domain is EPEVTQTPSHQVTQMGQEVILRCVPISNHLYFYWYRQILGQKVEFLVSFYNNEISEKSEIFDDQFSVERPDGSNFTLKIRSTKLEDSAMYFCASQGGDQPQHFGDGTRLSIL.

This chain connects TRBV18 to TRBJ2-7; 8 positions match TRBD2. With V trimmed by 5 bases and J by 2 bases, 5 bases remained unmatched. The CDR3 has 14 residues. The germline V gene encodes CDR1 KGHSH and CDR2 LQKENI. CDR3 in amino acids: CASSSLAGPYEQYF. The DNA for the CDR3 is TGTGCCAGCTCATCCTTAGCGGGGCCCTACGAGCAGTACTTC.

This chain uses TRBV18 with TRBJ2-4; D call uncertain. The CDR3 contains 14 residues. V lost 2 bases to trimming and J lost 3 bases, with 8 bases between them. Germline CDR1 reads KGHSH; CDR2 reads LQKENI. The CDR3 nucleotides read TGTGCCAGCTCACCAGGCAGTCACAAAAACATTCAGTACTTC. Protein product: CASSPGSHKNIQYF.

This sequence joins TRBV2 and TRBJ1-1; the D gene is possibly TRBD1 (6 bases). The CDR3 covers 13 residues. V was pared by 8 bases and J by 1 base, with 11 bases between. CDR1 SNHLY and CDR2 FYNNEI come from the germline V gene. This CDR3 is CASEGQSNTEAFF. DNA of the CDR3: TGTGCCAGCGAGGGACAATCGAACACTGAAGCTTTCTTT.